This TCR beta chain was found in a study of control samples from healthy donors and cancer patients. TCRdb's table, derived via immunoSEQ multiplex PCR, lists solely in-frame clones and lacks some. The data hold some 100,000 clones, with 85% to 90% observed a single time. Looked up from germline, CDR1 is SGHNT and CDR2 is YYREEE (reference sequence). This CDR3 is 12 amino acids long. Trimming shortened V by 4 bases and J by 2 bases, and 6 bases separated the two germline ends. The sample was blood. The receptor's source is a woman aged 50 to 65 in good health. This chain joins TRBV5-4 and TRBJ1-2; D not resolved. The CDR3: CASSQTNYGYTF. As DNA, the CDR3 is TGTGCCAGCAGCCAGACCAACTATGGCTACACCTTC. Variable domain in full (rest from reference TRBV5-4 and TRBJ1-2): ETGVTQSPTHLIKTRGQQVTLRCSSQSGHNTVSWYQQALGQGPQFIFQYYREEENGRGNFPPRFSGLQFPNYSSELNVNALELDDSALYLCASSQTNYGYTFGSGTRLTVV.